Listed below are T cell receptor beta chains from one sample, sequenced in a study of CD8 T cells in ankylosing spondylitis. A single record per CDR3 protein comes from TCRdb applying MiXCR to the 5' RACE reads. There are 100,000 or so distinct CDR3 sequences in the sample; 9% occur only once, and 30% lies in the top ten. Sequenced sample: blood, either unsorted or a sorted T cell fraction (not recorded which). The receptors come from a male donor with ankylosing spondylitis. CDR3s include the opening cysteine and the closing phenylalanine or tryptophan. A D gene is named only where the DNA matches it firmly. Size tells how often a clone was seen (once, few, many) or the class of an expanded clone, and some rows leave it out.

>.|TRBV3-1|TRBJ2-1|many
TGTGCCAGCAGCCAAGCACCGGGAAATGAGCAGTTCTTC
CASSQAPGNEQFF
>.|TRBV6-5|TRBJ2-7|.
TGTGCCAGCAGTCACCTCGGGGGTACCGGGGTCGAGCAGTACTTC
CASSHLGGTGVEQYF
>TRBD2|TRBV7-9|TRBJ2-7|many
TGTGCCAGCAGCCCTCCCCCGGGACTAGCGGGCTACGAGCAGTACTTC
CASSPPPGLAGYEQYF
>.|TRBV2|TRBJ1-2|.
TGTGCCAGCAGTGAAGCCAAAGACTATGGCTACACCTTC
CASSEAKDYGYTF
>.|TRBV12-3/TRBV12-4|TRBJ2-1|few
TGTGCCAGCAGTTTAGGGGCGGGACCGTCCTACAATGAGCAGTTCTTC
CASSLGAGPSYNEQFF
>TRBD2|TRBV3-1|TRBJ2-3|few
TGTGCCAGCAGCCAAGAACTAGCGGCTAGCACAGATACGCAGTATTTT
CASSQELAASTDTQYF
>TRBD1|TRBV24-1|TRBJ2-1|.
TGTGCCACCAGTGATTTGGGGCACAGGGGGCAAGACAATGAGCAGTTCTTC
CATSDLGHRGQDNEQFF
>.|TRBV6-1|TRBJ2-7|.
TGTGCCAGCAGTAAAAGGGAGGAATCCTACGAGCAGTACTTC
CASSKREESYEQYF
>.|TRBV19|TRBJ2-1|.
TGTGCCAGTAGTATATTAGGAGACCCGTACAATGAGCAGTTCTTC
CASSILGDPYNEQFF
>TRBD2|TRBV29-1|TRBJ2-1|few
TGCAGCTCACGGGCCGGGACTAGCGGGAGGGCCCGAGATGGCAATGAGCAGTTCTTC
CSSRAGTSGRARDGNEQFF
>.|TRBV5-5|TRBJ1-5|many
TGTGCCAGCAGCTTGGGAGGGGCTAATCAGCCCCAGCATTTT
CASSLGGANQPQHF
>.|TRBV6-2/TRBV6-3|TRBJ1-5|.
TGTGCCAGCAGTTACTCCCCTCTGGTCCTCAGCAATCAGCCCCAGCATTTT
CASSYSPLVLSNQPQHF
>TRBD1|TRBV25-1|TRBJ2-5|.
TGTGCCAGCAGTATGACAGGGGGTTTGGAGACCCAGTACTTC
CASSMTGGLETQYF
>TRBD2|TRBV10-2|TRBJ2-1|many
TGCGCCAGCAGGGAGGGACTAGCGATGGATAAGTATGAGCAGTTCTTC
CASREGLAMDKYEQFF
>.|TRBV6-1|TRBJ1-2|many
TGTGCCAGCAGTGAATCCAGGGACATATTCTATGGCTACACCTTC
CASSESRDIFYGYTF
>.|TRBV29-1|TRBJ1-5|.
TGCAGCGTTGAAGATGAGGGTAGCAATCAGCCCCAGCATTTT
CSVEDEGSNQPQHF